In its sample, the clone carrying this T cell receptor beta chain was seen many times. Its specificity is not known. Four PCR rounds used nested alpha and beta constant region primers plus the SP2 primer. TCRdb re-derived calls from the UMI-ligation and nested PCR reads in MiXCR, one entry per CDR3 protein. The top ten hold 2.5% to 3.5% of the sample, which has fewer than 35,000 distinct CDR3 sequences, roughly 6.6% seen once. This sample is drawn from a study of naive and memory T cell subsets. Findings and caveats of the study: Tuberculin site TCR excess was interpreted as type IV hypersensitivity infiltration.

Indicated treatment: skin biopsy from PPD injection site in Mantoux-positive individual. TCR cDNA received a 3' ligated oligonucleotide that carried a UMI. Tuberculin skin test biopsies were taken where PPD was injected in Mantoux-positive people. Unsorted total RNA, about 1 to 1000 ng, was DNase treated before reverse transcription. With 3 bases clipped from V and 4 bases from J, the junction kept 10 bases outside the gene matches. The CDR3 covers 16 residues. Germline-derived CDR1 and CDR2 are SGHRS and YFSETQ. The chain employs TRBV5-1 and TRBJ2-1; TRBD1 matches at 7 bases. This specimen was skin, taken from a tuberculin skin test site. The TCR sequence derives from an adult in good health. CDR3 protein: CASSSRQGRRYNEQFF. CDR3 DNA: TGCGCCAGCAGCTCGAGACAGGGCAGGAGGTACAATGAGCAGTTCTTC.